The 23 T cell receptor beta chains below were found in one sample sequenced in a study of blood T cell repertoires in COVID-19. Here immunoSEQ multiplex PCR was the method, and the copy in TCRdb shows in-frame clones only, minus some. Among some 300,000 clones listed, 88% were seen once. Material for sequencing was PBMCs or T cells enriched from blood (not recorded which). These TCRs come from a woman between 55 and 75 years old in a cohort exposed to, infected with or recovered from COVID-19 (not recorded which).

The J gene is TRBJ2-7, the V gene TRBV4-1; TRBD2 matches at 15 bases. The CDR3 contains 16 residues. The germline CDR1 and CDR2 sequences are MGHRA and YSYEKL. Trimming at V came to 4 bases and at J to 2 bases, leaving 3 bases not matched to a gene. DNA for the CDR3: TGCGCCAGCAGCCCAGGACTAGCGGGAGGGCCCTACGAGCAGTACTTC. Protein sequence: CASSPGLAGGPYEQYF.

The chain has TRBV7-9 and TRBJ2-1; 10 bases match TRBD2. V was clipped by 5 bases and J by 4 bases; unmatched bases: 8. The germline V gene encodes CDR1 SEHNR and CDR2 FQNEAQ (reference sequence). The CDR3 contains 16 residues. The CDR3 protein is CASSPRSSGRYNEQFF. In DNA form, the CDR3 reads TGTGCCAGCAGCCCACGGAGTAGCGGGAGGTACAATGAGCAGTTCTTC.

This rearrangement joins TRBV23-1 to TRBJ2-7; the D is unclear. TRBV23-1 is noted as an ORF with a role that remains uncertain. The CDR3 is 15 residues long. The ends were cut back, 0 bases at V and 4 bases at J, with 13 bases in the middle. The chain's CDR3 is CASSQSGRNPYEQYF. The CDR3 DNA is TGCGCCAGCAGTCAATCTGGCAGGAATCCTTACGAGCAGTACTTC.

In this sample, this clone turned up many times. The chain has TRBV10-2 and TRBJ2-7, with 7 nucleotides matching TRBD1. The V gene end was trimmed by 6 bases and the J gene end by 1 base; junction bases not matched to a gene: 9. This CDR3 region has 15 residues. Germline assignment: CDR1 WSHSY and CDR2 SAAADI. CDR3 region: CASRARDRNSYEQYF. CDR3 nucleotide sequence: TGCGCCAGCAGGGCTAGGGACAGAAATTCCTACGAGCAGTACTTC.

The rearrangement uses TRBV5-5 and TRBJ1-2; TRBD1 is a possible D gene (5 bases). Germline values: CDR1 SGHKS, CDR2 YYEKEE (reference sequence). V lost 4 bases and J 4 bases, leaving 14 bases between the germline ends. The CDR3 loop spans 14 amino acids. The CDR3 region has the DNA TGTGCCAGCAGCACCGGGACTCCCTTCTATGGCTACACCTTC. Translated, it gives CASSTGTPFYGYTF.

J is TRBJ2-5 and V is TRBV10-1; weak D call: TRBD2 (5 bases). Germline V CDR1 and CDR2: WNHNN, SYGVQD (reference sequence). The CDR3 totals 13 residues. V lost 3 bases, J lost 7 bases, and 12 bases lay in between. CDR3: CASSEIPGRTQYF. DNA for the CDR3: TGCGCCAGCAGTGAAATTCCGGGGAGGACCCAGTACTTC.

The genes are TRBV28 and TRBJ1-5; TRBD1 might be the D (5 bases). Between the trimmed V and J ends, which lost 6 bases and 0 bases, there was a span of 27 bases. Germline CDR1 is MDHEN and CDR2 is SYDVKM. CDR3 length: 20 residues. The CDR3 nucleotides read TGTGCCAGCAGACCTTTCCGGGGGGAGGGGAGGGGTAGTAGCAATCAGCCCCAGCATTTT. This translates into CASRPFRGEGRGSSNQPQHF. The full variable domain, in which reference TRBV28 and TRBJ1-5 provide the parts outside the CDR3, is DVKVTQSSRYLVKRTGEKVFLECVQDMDHENMFWYRQDPGLGLRLIYFSYDVKMKEKGDIPEGYSVSREKKERFSLILESASTNQTSMYLCASRPFRGEGRGSSNQPQHFGDGTRLSIL.

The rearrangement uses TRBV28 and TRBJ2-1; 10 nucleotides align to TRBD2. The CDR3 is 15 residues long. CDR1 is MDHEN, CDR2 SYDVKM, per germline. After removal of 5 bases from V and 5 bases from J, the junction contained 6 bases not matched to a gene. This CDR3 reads CASSTWTSGNNEQFF. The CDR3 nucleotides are TGTGCCAGCAGTACATGGACTAGCGGCAACAATGAGCAGTTCTTC.

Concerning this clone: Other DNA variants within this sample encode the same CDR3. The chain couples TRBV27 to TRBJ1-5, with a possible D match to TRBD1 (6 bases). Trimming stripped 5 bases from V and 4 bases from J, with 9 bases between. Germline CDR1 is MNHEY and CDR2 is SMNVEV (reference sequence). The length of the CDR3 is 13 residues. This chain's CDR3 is CASSPQGNQPQHF. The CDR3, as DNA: TGTGCCAGCAGTCCTCAGGGGAATCAGCCCCAGCATTTT.

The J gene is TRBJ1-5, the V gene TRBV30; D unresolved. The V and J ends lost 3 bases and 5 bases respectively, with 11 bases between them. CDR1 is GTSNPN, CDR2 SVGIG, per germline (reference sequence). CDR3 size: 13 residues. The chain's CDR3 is CAWSDRRDQPQHF. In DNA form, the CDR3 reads TGTGCCTGGAGCGATCGTCGGGATCAGCCCCAGCATTTT.

CDR3 in amino acids: CASSVGTSGRNEQFF. The CDR3 nucleotides read TGTGCCAGTAGTGTCGGGACTAGCGGGAGAAATGAGCAGTTCTTC. The V call is TRBV19, the J call TRBJ2-1; 14 positions agree with TRBD2. CDR1 LNHDA and CDR2 SQIVND come from the germline V gene (reference sequence). The CDR3 consists of 15 residues. The ends lost 5 bases at V and 7 bases at J; junction bases unmatched: 4.

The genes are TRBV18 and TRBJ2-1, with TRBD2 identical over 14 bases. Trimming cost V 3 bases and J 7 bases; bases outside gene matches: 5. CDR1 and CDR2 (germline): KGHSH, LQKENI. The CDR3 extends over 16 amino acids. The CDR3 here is CASSPLGTSGSNEQFF. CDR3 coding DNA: TGTGCCAGCTCACCCCTCGGGACTAGCGGGAGTAATGAGCAGTTCTTC.

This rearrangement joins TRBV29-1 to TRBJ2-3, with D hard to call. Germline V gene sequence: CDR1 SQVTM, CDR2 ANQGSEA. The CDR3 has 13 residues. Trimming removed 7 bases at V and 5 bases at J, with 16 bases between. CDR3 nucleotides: TGCAGCGCCCCACCCTCCCTAGGAGATACGCAGTATTTT. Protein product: CSAPPSLGDTQYF.

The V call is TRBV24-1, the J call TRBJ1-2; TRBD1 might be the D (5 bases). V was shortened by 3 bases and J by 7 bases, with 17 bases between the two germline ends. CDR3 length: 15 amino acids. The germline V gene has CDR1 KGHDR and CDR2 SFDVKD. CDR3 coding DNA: TGTGCCACCAGTGATCGCCAGCGGGGGATTGGTGGCTACACCTTC. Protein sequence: CATSDRQRGIGGYTF.

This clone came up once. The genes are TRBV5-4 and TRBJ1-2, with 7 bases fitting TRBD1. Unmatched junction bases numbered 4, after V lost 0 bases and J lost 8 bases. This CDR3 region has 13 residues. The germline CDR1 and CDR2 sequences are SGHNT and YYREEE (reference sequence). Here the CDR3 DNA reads TGTGCCAGCAGCTTGGGACAGGGCGGCGGCTACACCTTC. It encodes CASSLGQGGGYTF. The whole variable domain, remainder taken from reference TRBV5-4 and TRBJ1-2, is ETGVTQSPTHLIKTRGQQVTLRCSSQSGHNTVSWYQQALGQGPQFIFQYYREEENGRGNFPPRFSGLQFPNYSSELNVNALELDDSALYLCASSLGQGGGYTFGSGTRLTVV.

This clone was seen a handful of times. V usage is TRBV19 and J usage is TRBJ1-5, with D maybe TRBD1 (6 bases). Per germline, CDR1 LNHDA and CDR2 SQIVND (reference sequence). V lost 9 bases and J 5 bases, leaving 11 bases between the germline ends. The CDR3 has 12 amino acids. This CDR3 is CASSGDYQPQHF. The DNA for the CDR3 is TGTGCCAGCTCAGGGGATTATCAGCCCCAGCATTTT.

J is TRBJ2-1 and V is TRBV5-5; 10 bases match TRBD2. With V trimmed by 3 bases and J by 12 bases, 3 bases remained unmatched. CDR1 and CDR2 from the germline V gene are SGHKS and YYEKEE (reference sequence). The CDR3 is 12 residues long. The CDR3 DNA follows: TGTGCCAGCAGCTACGGACTAGCGGTGCAGTTCTTC. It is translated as CASSYGLAVQFF. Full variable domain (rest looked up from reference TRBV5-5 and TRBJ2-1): DAGVTQSPTHLIKTRGQQVTLRCSPISGHKSVSWYQQVLGQGPQFIFQYYEKEERGRGNFPDRFSARQFPNYSSELNVNALLLGDSALYLCASSYGLAVQFFGPGTRLTVL.

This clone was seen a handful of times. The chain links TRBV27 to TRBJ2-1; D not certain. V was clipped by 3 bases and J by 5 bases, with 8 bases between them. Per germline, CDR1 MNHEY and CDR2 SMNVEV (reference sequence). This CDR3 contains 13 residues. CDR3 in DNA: TGTGCCAGCAGTTTTAACAGTCACAATGAGCAGTTCTTC. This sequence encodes CASSFNSHNEQFF.

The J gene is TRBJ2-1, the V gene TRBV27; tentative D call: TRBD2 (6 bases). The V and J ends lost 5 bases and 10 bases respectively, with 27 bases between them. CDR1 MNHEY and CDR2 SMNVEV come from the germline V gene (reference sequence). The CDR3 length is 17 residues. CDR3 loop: CASSTIVTRASGREQFF. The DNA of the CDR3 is TGTGCCAGCAGTACTATAGTGACTAGGGCCTCTGGGAGGGAGCAGTTCTTC.

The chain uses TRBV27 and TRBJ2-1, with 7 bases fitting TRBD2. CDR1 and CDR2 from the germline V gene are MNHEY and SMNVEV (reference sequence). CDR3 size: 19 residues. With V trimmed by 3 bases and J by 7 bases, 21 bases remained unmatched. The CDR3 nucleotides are TGTGCCAGCAGTTTGAGTCCACTAGCGCCTAACACCCGGGCGAATGAGCAGTTCTTC. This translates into CASSLSPLAPNTRANEQFF.

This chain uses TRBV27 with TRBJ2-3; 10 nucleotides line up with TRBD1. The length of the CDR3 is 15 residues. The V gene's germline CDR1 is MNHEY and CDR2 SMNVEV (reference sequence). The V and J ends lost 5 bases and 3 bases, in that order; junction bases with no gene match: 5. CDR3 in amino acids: CASSASGQGTDTQYF. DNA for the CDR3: TGTGCCAGCAGTGCGTCGGGACAGGGGACAGATACGCAGTATTTT.

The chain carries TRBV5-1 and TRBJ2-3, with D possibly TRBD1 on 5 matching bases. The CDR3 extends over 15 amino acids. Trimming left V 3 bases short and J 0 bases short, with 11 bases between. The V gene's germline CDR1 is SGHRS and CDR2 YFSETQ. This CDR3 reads CASSSDIKSTDTQYF. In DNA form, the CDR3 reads TGCGCCAGCAGCTCGGACATAAAGAGCACAGATACGCAGTATTTT.

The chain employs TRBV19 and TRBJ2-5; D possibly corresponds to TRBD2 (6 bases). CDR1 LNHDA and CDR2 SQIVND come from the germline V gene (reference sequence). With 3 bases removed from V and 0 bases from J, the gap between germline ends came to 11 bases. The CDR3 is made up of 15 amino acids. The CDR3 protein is CASSIGGSDQETQYF. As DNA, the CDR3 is TGTGCCAGTAGTATTGGGGGGTCGGACCAAGAGACCCAGTACTTC. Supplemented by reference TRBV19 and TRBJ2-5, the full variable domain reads DGGITQSPKYLFRKEGQNVTLSCEQNLNHDAMYWYRQDPGQGLRLIYYSQIVNDFQKGDIAEGYSVSREKKESFPLTVTSAQKNPTAFYLCASSIGGSDQETQYFGPGTRLLVL.